What follows are 27 T cell receptor beta chains derived from one specimen sequenced in a study of beta chain features in type 1 diabetes. The antigens these receptors bind are not known. Reverse transcription of all isolated RNA meant that expressed TCRB transcripts were sequenced. Measured with immunoSEQ multiplex PCR; TCRdb has only the in-frame clones, and not every one. The sample holds roughly 730,000 clones; under 15% are singletons and the top ten take roughly 0.022%. General study points: Researchers report that Type 1 diabetes patients had moderately but significantly shorter TCRB CDR3s across all four CD4+ subsets.

The sequenced material came from naive CD4+ T cells from blood. Source of these receptors: a man younger than 35 with type 1 diabetes.

V usage is TRBV18 and J usage is TRBJ1-1, with D possibly matching TRBD1 (5 bases). The V end was cut by 3 bases, the J end by 4 bases, with 21 bases between. Per germline, CDR1 KGHSH and CDR2 LQKENI. The CDR3 runs 17 residues. CDR3 region: CASSPPGPGIGGTEAFF. In DNA, the CDR3 is TGTGCCAGCTCACCGCCGGGACCGGGGATCGGTGGCACTGAAGCTTTCTTT.

The rearrangement links TRBV30 to TRBJ2-1; the match to TRBD1 covers 7 bases. Trimming cost V 5 bases and J 3 bases; bases outside gene matches: 4. Germline loops: CDR1 GTSNPN, CDR2 SVGIG (reference sequence). There are 13 residues in the CDR3. CDR3 amino acids: CAWDRDSYNEQFF. The CDR3, as DNA: TGTGCCTGGGACCGGGACAGCTACAATGAGCAGTTCTTC.

This clone has a handful of counts. The genes are TRBV5-8 and TRBJ2-5, with 7 nucleotides matching TRBD1. The CDR3 covers 17 residues. The trim removed 4 bases at V and 2 bases at J, leaving 14 bases unmatched. Germline V gene lookup returns CDR1 SGHTS and CDR2 YDEGEE. The CDR3 DNA is TGTGCCAGCAGCCATTTTACAGGGGTAGGAGCGCAAGAGACCCAGTACTTC. It codes for CASSHFTGVGAQETQYF.

In this sample, this clone turned up a few times. This sequence joins TRBV2 and TRBJ1-1, with a possible D match to TRBD1 (5 bases). This CDR3 is built from 13 residues. Germline assignment: CDR1 SNHLY and CDR2 FYNNEI. Trimming removed 3 bases from V and 5 bases from J, with 10 bases in between. CDR3 nucleotides: TGTGCCAGCAGTGATAAGCAGGGAACTGAAGCTTTCTTT. It yields the protein CASSDKQGTEAFF. Looking up the rest from reference TRBV2 and TRBJ1-1 gives the full variable domain: EPEVTQTPSHQVTQMGQEVILRCVPISNHLYFYWYRQILGQKVEFLVSFYNNEISEKSEIFDDQFSVERPDGSNFTLKIRSTKLEDSAMYFCASSDKQGTEAFFGQGTRLTVV.

V usage is TRBV28 and J usage is TRBJ2-5; the D gene is possibly TRBD1 (6 bases). Germline V gene data show CDR1 as MDHEN and CDR2 as SYDVKM. V was clipped by 3 bases and J by 1 base, with 9 bases between them. CDR3 size: 14 residues. CDR3 residues: CASSFDRTQETQYF. The CDR3 nucleotides are TGTGCCAGCAGTTTCGACAGGACCCAAGAGACCCAGTACTTC.

The chain joins TRBV7-2 to TRBJ2-5; unclear D gene. V lost 1 base and J 1 base, leaving 4 bases between the germline ends. CDR3 length equals 13 residues. The germline gives CDR1 SGHTA, CDR2 FQGNSA. This CDR3 reads CASSLGFQETQYF. The CDR3 DNA reads TGTGCCAGCAGCTTAGGGTTCCAAGAGACCCAGTACTTC.

As for this clone: Other DNA variants within this sample encode the same CDR3. The chain joins TRBV18 to TRBJ2-7, with D possibly being TRBD1 (6 bases). V dropped 3 bases and J dropped 3 bases, with 6 bases sitting between them. Per the germline V gene, CDR1 is KGHSH and CDR2 is LQKENI. There are 12 residues in the CDR3. The CDR3 DNA reads as TGTGCCAGCTCACCGGACAGCTACGAGCAGTACTTC. Its translation is CASSPDSYEQYF.

The rearrangement links TRBV7-2 to TRBJ1-2; TRBD1 might be the D (6 bases). This CDR3 comprises 13 residues. From germline, CDR1 is SGHTA and CDR2 FQGNSA. V lost 2 bases, J lost 6 bases, and 10 bases lay in between. CDR3 DNA sequence: TGTGCCAGCAGCTTATGGCCAGGGGATGGCTACACCTTC. Protein: CASSLWPGDGYTF. The variable domain in full, completed from reference TRBV7-2 and TRBJ1-2, reads GAGVSQSPSNKVTEKGKDVELRCDPISGHTALYWYRQSLGQGLEFLIYFQGNSAPDKSGLPSDRFSAERTGGSVSTLTIQRTQQEDSAVYLCASSLWPGDGYTFGSGTRLTVV.

Worth noting for this clone: Distinct nucleotide sequences in the sample also encode this CDR3. The chain carries TRBV18 and TRBJ2-5; 7 bases are a match to TRBD1. In germline, CDR1 is KGHSH, CDR2 LQKENI. V gave up 0 bases and J gave up 5 bases; unmatched junction bases: 6. CDR3 size: 15 residues. For the CDR3, the DNA is TGTGCCAGCTCACCACCGCCAGGGGGACAGGAGACCCAGTACTTC. Translating it yields CASSPPPGGQETQYF.

This clone was detected only a few times. The rearrangement joins TRBV25-1 to TRBJ2-2; 8 bases map to TRBD1. The CDR3 runs to 15 residues. The J segment lost 6 bases and the V segment lost 3 bases, leaving 6 bases of the junction unmatched. Germline lookup yields CDR1 MGHDK and CDR2 SYGVNS. In DNA form, the CDR3 reads TGTGCCAGCAGTGATTTGGGACAGGACCCCGGGGAGCTGTTTTTT. It is translated as CASSDLGQDPGELFF.

This clone showed up just a few times. The chain is built from TRBV6-1 and TRBJ2-1; D is perhaps TRBD2 (6 bases). V was shortened by 0 bases and J by 2 bases, with 8 bases between the two germline ends. Germline V gene sequence: CDR1 MNHNS, CDR2 SASEGT. CDR3 length equals 15 residues. The DNA for the CDR3 is TGTGCCAGCAGTGAAGCCGGCGGGGCCTACAATGAGCAGTTCTTC. It specifies CASSEAGGAYNEQFF.

There are a few counts of this clone. The genes are TRBV5-4 and TRBJ2-3, with D perhaps TRBD1 (6 bases). V gave up 2 bases and J gave up 4 bases, with 17 bases separating them. Germline V gives CDR1 SGHNT, CDR2 YYREEE (reference sequence). The CDR3 contains 16 residues. CDR3 sequence (DNA): TGTGCCAGCAGCTTTCAATCCCAAACAGGGTCAGATACGCAGTATTTT. Translating gives CASSFQSQTGSDTQYF.

Only a few counts were recorded for this clone. This same CDR3 is encoded by further DNA sequences in the sample. CDR3 residues: CASSLEGGYTF. The DNA for the CDR3 is TGCGCCAGCAGCTTGGAAGGAGGCTACACCTTC. The rearrangement joins TRBV5-1 to TRBJ1-2; D unresolved. This CDR3 spans 11 amino acids. Germline V gene data show CDR1 as SGHRS and CDR2 as YFSETQ. V was shortened by 0 bases and J by 8 bases, with 5 bases between the two germline ends. The full variable domain, completed using reference TRBV5-1 and TRBJ1-2, is KAGVTQTPRYLIKTRGQQVTLSCSPISGHRSVSWYQQTPGQGLQFLFEYFSETQRNKGNFPGRFSGRQFSNSRSEMNVSTLELGDSALYLCASSLEGGYTFGSGTRLTVV.

The chain carries TRBV11-2 and TRBJ2-5, with 7 bases aligning to TRBD2. V lost 3 bases to trimming and J lost 5 bases; unmatched junction nucleotides: 6. Germline V lookup: CDR1 SGHAT, CDR2 FQNNGV. The CDR3 totals 14 residues. CDR3 bases: TGTGCCAGCAGCTTCCGACGCGGGGGTGAGACCCAGTACTTC. The encoded protein is CASSFRRGGETQYF.

The V and J genes are TRBV2 and TRBJ1-2, with D perhaps TRBD1 (6 bases). Trimming shortened V by 5 bases and J by 0 bases, and 7 bases separated the two germline ends. The CDR3 runs 13 residues. CDR1 and CDR2 (germline): SNHLY, FYNNEI. The CDR3 bases are TGTGCCAGCAGTCGACAGGCTAACTATGGCTACACCTTC. Encoded protein: CASSRQANYGYTF.

The genes are TRBV21-1 and TRBJ2-5. TRBV21-1 is reported as a pseudogene. The CDR3 consists of 13 residues. The CDR3 protein is CASSKWGGETQYF. The CDR3 DNA reads as TGTGCCAGCAGCAAGTGGGGTGGGGAGACCCAGTACTTC.

This chain connects TRBV9 to TRBJ1-4, with D uncertain. The CDR3 is 15 residues long. V lost 0 bases and J 8 bases, leaving 14 bases between the germline ends. From germline, CDR1 is SGDLS and CDR2 YYNGEE. The CDR3 region has the DNA TGTGCCAGCAGCGTAGAACAGAACCCTGGGGAAAAACTGTTTTTT. Residues: CASSVEQNPGEKLFF.

A few counts support this clone. This chain uses TRBV7-2 with TRBJ2-1, with 8 bases matching TRBD2. The trim removed 5 bases at V and 4 bases at J, leaving 7 bases unmatched. This CDR3 spans 15 amino acids. Germline CDR1 reads SGHTA; CDR2 reads FQGNSA. The CDR3 protein is CASSQRRGGYNEQFF. The CDR3 coding sequence is TGTGCCAGCAGCCAACGTCGGGGGGGGTACAATGAGCAGTTCTTC.

The V call is TRBV29-1, the J call TRBJ1-1; D may be TRBD1 (6 bases). The V gene's germline CDR1 is SQVTM and CDR2 ANQGSEA. With 4 bases removed from V and 6 bases from J, the gap between germline ends came to 18 bases. The CDR3 extends over 14 amino acids. The CDR3 spells CSVVRDAGDAEAFF. The CDR3 DNA sequence: TGCAGCGTTGTCAGGGACGCAGGGGATGCTGAAGCTTTCTTT.

The rearrangement uses TRBV10-3 and TRBJ2-4; D remains unclear. The CDR3 is 14 amino acids. CDR1 is ENHRY and CDR2 is SYGVKD in the germline V gene. Trimming left V 3 bases short and J 0 bases short, with 6 bases between. The CDR3 coding sequence is TGTGCCATCAGTGATGGGGTAGCCAAAAACATTCAGTACTTC. It specifies CAISDGVAKNIQYF.

CDR3 residues: CASSKKTGPTTNEKLFF. The CDR3 coding sequence is TGTGCCAGCAGCAAGAAGACAGGGCCGACAACTAATGAAAAACTGTTTTTT. The chain has TRBV13 and TRBJ1-4, with 7 bases identical to TRBD1. CDR3 length equals 17 residues. Per germline, CDR1 PRHDT and CDR2 FYEKMQ (reference sequence). V lost 5 bases, J lost 0 bases, and 9 bases stayed unmatched.

The genes are TRBV2 and TRBJ1-5, with 8 bases that match TRBD1. The length of the CDR3 is 15 residues. Trimming at V came to 4 bases and at J to 4 bases, leaving 6 bases not matched to a gene. Germline CDR1 is SNHLY and CDR2 is FYNNEI. CDR3: CASSGWQGANQPQHF. The CDR3 nucleotides are TGTGCCAGCAGTGGGTGGCAGGGGGCAAATCAGCCCCAGCATTTT. Variable domain in full (rest from reference TRBV2 and TRBJ1-5): EPEVTQTPSHQVTQMGQEVILRCVPISNHLYFYWYRQILGQKVEFLVSFYNNEISEKSEIFDDQFSVERPDGSNFTLKIRSTKLEDSAMYFCASSGWQGANQPQHFGDGTRLSIL.

The chain joins TRBV2 to TRBJ2-5; perhaps D is TRBD1 or TRBD2 (6 bases each). The CDR3 is 14 amino acids. The V gene's germline CDR1 is SNHLY and CDR2 FYNNEI. The V gene lost 0 bases and the J gene lost 7 bases, with 12 bases spanning the gap. DNA of the CDR3: TGTGCCAGCAGTGAAGCTAAGGGGGGCGGGACCCAGTACTTC. Residues: CASSEAKGGGTQYF.

The V and J genes are TRBV5-6 and TRBJ2-5; the D gene is possibly TRBD2 (7 bases). V lost 0 bases and J 4 bases, leaving 10 bases between the germline ends. CDR1 and CDR2 (germline): SGHDT, YYEEEE. The CDR3 extends over 14 amino acids. CDR3 nucleotide sequence: TGTGCCAGCAGCTTGGAAGGGGGGGCAGAGACCCAGTACTTC. Translated: CASSLEGGAETQYF.

The chain links TRBV6-5 to TRBJ2-7; perhaps D is TRBD1 or TRBD2 (5 bases each). Trimming took off 4 bases at V and 7 bases at J, with 8 bases between the two ends. This CDR3 has 11 amino acids. Per germline, CDR1 MNHEY and CDR2 SVGAGI. CDR3 sequence reads: CASSWGREQYF. CDR3 coding DNA: TGTGCCAGCAGTTGGGGGAGAGAGCAGTACTTC.

This clone showed up just a few times. The chain carries TRBV30 and TRBJ2-1; D is unclear. V dropped 3 bases and J dropped 7 bases, with 19 bases sitting between them. Germline V gene data show CDR1 as GTSNPN and CDR2 as SVGIG (reference sequence). The CDR3 spans 15 residues. The CDR3 reads CAWRLTAQRVNEQFF. The CDR3 nucleotides read TGTGCCTGGAGACTCACCGCCCAGCGAGTGAATGAGCAGTTCTTC.

This clone was counted a few times. V gene TRBV15 combines with J gene TRBJ2-3; 12 positions match TRBD1. The germline CDR1 and CDR2 sequences are LNHNV and YYDKDF (reference sequence). CDR3 length: 16 residues. Losses at the gene ends were 6 bases for V and 2 bases for J; bases not matched to a gene: 6. The CDR3 sequence is CATSFPGQGATDTQYF. For the CDR3, the DNA is TGTGCCACCAGTTTTCCGGGACAGGGGGCCACAGATACGCAGTATTTT.